Below, 24 T cell receptor beta chains from the same sample are listed, as sequenced in a study of breast tumors, draining lymph nodes, adjacent tissues. TCRdb fed the multiplex PCR reads into MiXCR, producing one record per CDR3 protein. The profile covers more than 10,000 distinct CDR3 sequences, with 62% appearing a single time and about 49% taken by the ten largest. The sequenced material came from tumor-adjacent breast tissue. All receptors come from a female donor with breast cancer. Some clones in this sample may be carry-over from other donors' samples.

The chain has TRBV7-9 and TRBJ2-1; the D is unclear. In germline, CDR1 is SEHNR, CDR2 FQNEAQ (reference sequence). The V end was cut by 5 bases, the J end by 0 bases, with 8 bases between. The CDR3 runs to 14 residues. For the CDR3, the DNA is TGTGCCAGCAGCCGGTATACCTCCTACAATGAGCAGTTCTTC. It encodes CASSRYTSYNEQFF.

This clonotype is classed as medium-sized. The chain combines TRBV7-2 with TRBJ2-7; the match to TRBD2 covers 7 bases. V dropped 5 bases and J dropped 4; count of bases not matched to a gene: 14. The germline V gene encodes CDR1 SGHTA and CDR2 FQGNSA. There are 16 residues in the CDR3. CDR3: CASSLSGAGATYEQYF. For the CDR3, the DNA is TGTGCCAGCAGCCTGAGTGGGGCGGGAGCTACTTACGAGCAGTACTTC.

This chain connects TRBV12-3 or TRBV12-4 to TRBJ1-4; 11 bases are shared with TRBD1. V was pared by 1 base and J by 3 bases, with 7 bases of the junction left unmatched. This CDR3 is 18 amino acids long. The CDR3 sequence is CASSLGQDRGPSNEKLFF. The CDR3 nucleotides read TGTGCCAGCAGTTTAGGGCAGGACAGGGGGCCGTCTAATGAAAAACTGTTTTTT.

This clonotype is judged large. This chain uses TRBV20-1 with TRBJ2-3; 7 bases map to TRBD1. The V and J ends lost 5 bases and 4 bases, in that order; junction bases with no gene match: 12. This CDR3 has 15 residues. Germline V gene sequence: CDR1 DFQATT, CDR2 SNEGSKA (reference sequence). The CDR3 coding sequence is TGCAGTGCTGGGAAGACAGGGCTCGTGCCAGATACGCAGTATTTT. Encoded protein: CSAGKTGLVPDTQYF.

The chain uses TRBV5-1 and TRBJ2-3; D is uncertain. Germline assignment: CDR1 SGHRS and CDR2 YFSETQ. V lost 0 bases, J lost 0 bases, and 8 bases lay in between. This CDR3 region has 15 residues. This chain's CDR3 is CASSLVAVSTDTQYF. The CDR3, as DNA: TGCGCCAGCAGCTTGGTTGCAGTTAGCACAGATACGCAGTATTTT.

The chain uses TRBV5-1 and TRBJ2-2; 7 positions agree with TRBD2. The J segment lost 1 base and the V segment lost 4 bases, leaving 7 bases of the junction unmatched. CDR3 length: 16 amino acids. The V gene's germline CDR1 is SGHRS and CDR2 YFSETQ. The chain's CDR3 is CASSEGTTQNTGELFF. DNA for the CDR3: TGCGCCAGCAGCGAGGGGACTACTCAGAACACCGGGGAGCTGTTTTTT.

This clonotype has at least ten counts. CDR3: CASSIRAGTEAFF. In DNA, the CDR3 is TGTGCCAGTAGTATAAGGGCGGGCACTGAAGCTTTCTTT. V usage is TRBV19 and J usage is TRBJ1-1; D is uncertain. Trimming cost V 2 bases and J 4 bases, with 8 bases left between them. The CDR3 runs to 13 residues. Germline V gene data show CDR1 as LNHDA and CDR2 as SQIVND (reference sequence). Full variable domain (rest looked up from reference TRBV19 and TRBJ1-1): DGGITQSPKYLFRKEGQNVTLSCEQNLNHDAMYWYRQDPGQGLRLIYYSQIVNDFQKGDIAEGYSVSREKKESFPLTVTSAQKNPTAFYLCASSIRAGTEAFFGQGTRLTVV.

The V gene is TRBV20-1, the J gene TRBJ2-7; D unresolved. The V gene lost 6 bases and the J gene lost 4 bases, with 13 bases spanning the gap. CDR3 length: 12 residues. The germline gives CDR1 DFQATT, CDR2 SNEGSKA (reference sequence). The CDR3 DNA reads as TGCAGTGCCCCTACCAACACTTACGAGCAGTACTTC. This translates into CSAPTNTYEQYF.

The chain recombines TRBV7-9 with TRBJ2-7; 14 nucleotides line up with TRBD2. CDR1 is SEHNR, CDR2 FQNEAQ, per germline (reference sequence). The V gene end was trimmed by 2 bases and the J gene end by 2 bases; junction bases not matched to a gene: 11. The CDR3 is 19 residues long. CDR3 coding DNA: TGTGCCAGCAGCTTAAGAGGGACTAGCGGGAGAATGCCTCCCTACGAGCAGTACTTC. This encodes CASSLRGTSGRMPPYEQYF.

The chain couples TRBV2 to TRBJ2-7; TRBD2 aligns across 11 bases. CDR3 size: 14 residues. V lost 4 bases and J lost 3; bases outside the gene matches: 2. Looked up from germline, CDR1 is SNHLY and CDR2 is FYNNEI. The CDR3 nucleotides read TGTGCCAGCAGTGGACTAGCGGGGCTCTACGAGCAGTACTTC. The encoded protein is CASSGLAGLYEQYF.

This clonotype was picked up many times. This chain links TRBV28 with TRBJ2-3; a weak D match, TRBD1 (5 bases). This CDR3 spans 16 amino acids. V dropped 2 bases and J dropped 2 bases, with 14 bases sitting between them. Germline V CDR1 and CDR2: MDHEN, SYDVKM. CDR3 sequence: CASSLDLTGATDTQYF. DNA for the CDR3: TGTGCCAGCAGTTTAGACCTTACTGGGGCCACAGATACGCAGTATTTT.

This clonotype was observed many times. The V call is TRBV2, the J call TRBJ1-1; 12 nucleotides agree with TRBD1. Germline values: CDR1 SNHLY, CDR2 FYNNEI. The junction had 7 bases not matched to a gene; V was cut back by 6 bases and J by 5 bases. The CDR3 length is 15 residues. The CDR3 loop reads CASRAGTGGRTEAFF. Written as DNA, the CDR3 is TGTGCCAGCAGAGCCGGGACAGGGGGCAGGACTGAAGCTTTCTTT.

This chain joins TRBV7-2 and TRBJ1-2; D is uncertain. V shed 0 bases and J shed 8 bases, with 10 bases lying between them. This CDR3 comprises 13 residues. The germline V gene has CDR1 SGHTA and CDR2 FQGNSA. The CDR3 bases are TGTGCCAGCAGCTTAGCGGCACAGCTAGGCTACACCTTC. Translated, it gives CASSLAAQLGYTF.

The genes are TRBV20-1 and TRBJ2-3; 11 positions match TRBD1. This CDR3 region has 17 residues. Germline CDR1 is DFQATT and CDR2 is SNEGSKA (reference sequence). V gave up 1 base and J gave up 5 bases; unmatched junction bases: 11. CDR3 in DNA: TGCAGTGCTAGAGCTCGGAGGGACAGGGGGGTGAGAGATACGCAGTATTTT. This codes for CSARARRDRGVRDTQYF.

This clonotype was detected only once. A read error may produce the germline difference seen at one junction end. This rearrangement joins TRBV27 to TRBJ2-3, with a possible D match to TRBD2 (5 bases). This CDR3 comprises 15 residues. Germline CDR1 reads MNHEY; CDR2 reads SMNVEV (reference sequence). The CDR3 bases are TGTGCCAGCAGCAATGAGGGAAGACCGCGAGATGCGCAGTATTTT. Amino acid sequence: CASSNEGRPRDAQYF.

Regarding this clonotype: A read error may account for a junction end that differs from germline. The rearrangement uses TRBV9 and TRBJ2-5; 13 nucleotides match TRBD2. In germline, CDR1 is SGDLS, CDR2 YYNGEE. This CDR3 region has 16 residues. CDR3 protein: CVSSARLAGGRETQYF. Written as DNA, the CDR3 is TGTGTCAGCAGCGCCCGACTAGCGGGAGGAAGAGAGACCCAGTACTTC.

The chain joins TRBV7-2 to TRBJ2-3; 9 nucleotides agree with TRBD2. In germline, CDR1 is SGHTA, CDR2 FQGNSA. V dropped 2 bases and J dropped 4; count of bases not matched to a gene: 16. This CDR3 has 19 amino acids. CDR3 sequence: CASSLRVPTSGVSPDTQYF. CDR3 DNA: TGTGCCAGCAGCTTACGGGTTCCGACTAGCGGAGTCAGCCCAGATACGCAGTATTTT.

The table lists this clonotype with a few counts. One end of the junction is discordant with germline, which a read error may explain. V usage is TRBV12-5 and J usage is TRBJ2-1; D might be TRBD2 (5 bases). The CDR3 spans 15 residues. From germline, CDR1 is LGHNT and CDR2 FRNRAP. The CDR3, as DNA: TGTACTAGTGGCGTCACGGAGAGCTCCTACAATGAGCAGTCCTTC. Its protein is CTSGVTESSYNEQSF.

The rearrangement uses TRBV5-6 and TRBJ2-2, with TRBD2 matching 14 bases. The V gene end was trimmed by 4 bases and the J gene end by 5 bases; junction bases not matched to a gene: 13. The CDR3 covers 19 residues. CDR1 SGHDT and CDR2 YYEEEE come from the germline V gene. The CDR3 loop is CASSRGRGLAGERTGELFF. Here the CDR3 DNA reads TGTGCCAGCAGCCGGGGGCGGGGACTAGCGGGAGAGCGAACCGGGGAGCTGTTTTTT.

Many counts were recorded for this clonotype. This chain uses TRBV6-1 with TRBJ1-5, with 11 bases lining up with TRBD1. V was pared by 8 bases and J by 6 bases, with 9 bases of the junction left unmatched. Per germline, CDR1 MNHNS and CDR2 SASEGT. The CDR3 loop spans 15 amino acids. The CDR3 sequence: CASRGTGGPGQPQHF. The CDR3 DNA follows: TGTGCCAGCCGTGGGACAGGGGGACCCGGTCAGCCCCAGCATTTT.

This clonotype showed up just a few times. The rearrangement joins TRBV10-3 to TRBJ1-6; D unresolved. Germline V gene data show CDR1 as ENHRY and CDR2 as SYGVKD. This CDR3 contains 12 residues. V lost 3 bases to trimming and J lost 12 bases, with 9 bases between them. The CDR3 sequence is CAISEQPKPLHF. The CDR3 bases are TGTGCCATCAGTGAACAGCCCAAACCCCTCCACTTT.

This clonotype was observed many times. This chain joins TRBV7-8 and TRBJ2-3, with D possibly being TRBD2 (5 bases). This CDR3 comprises 14 residues. Germline CDR1 is SGHVS and CDR2 is FQNEAQ. With 7 bases removed from V and 3 bases from J, the gap between germline ends came to 14 bases. The CDR3 spells CASTGLNPTDTQYF. CDR3 sequence (DNA): TGTGCCAGCACGGGGTTGAACCCGACAGATACGCAGTATTTT.

The rearrangement uses TRBV7-8 and TRBJ2-1; 11 positions match TRBD2. The CDR3 consists of 19 residues. The V and J ends lost 1 base and 3 bases, in that order; junction bases with no gene match: 11. Germline V gene lookup returns CDR1 SGHVS and CDR2 FQNEAQ. This chain's CDR3 is CASSLVGTSGSLGYNEQFF. CDR3 nucleotides: TGTGCCAGCAGCTTAGTGGGCACTAGCGGGAGTTTGGGCTACAATGAGCAGTTCTTC.

This clonotype was recorded a few times. CDR3 sequence reads: CSVQGDANYGYTF. For the CDR3, the DNA is TGCAGCGTTCAAGGGGATGCAAACTATGGCTACACCTTC. J is TRBJ1-2 and V is TRBV29-1, with D possibly being TRBD1 (5 bases). CDR1 is SQVTM, CDR2 ANQGSEA, per germline. Trimming cost V 5 bases and J 2 bases, with 12 bases left between them. The CDR3 spans 13 residues.